These 13 T cell receptor beta chains were all obtained from the same sample, sequenced in a study of T cell repertoires in ileal Crohn's disease (dated by TCRdb to about 2019). Receptor amplification or capture employed the immunoSEQ multiplex PCR assay. TCRdb stores this immuneACCESS table with in-frame sequences only. Part of the clones is absent; in the studies checked, under half of the shortfall reflects unresolved V genes, and no reason is known for the rest. The sample table lists several thousand clones, around 80% of them with a count of one. The leading ten clones occupy roughly 6.1% of the sample. Sequencing used ileal tissue. These receptors originate from an adult with Crohn's disease.

The V gene is TRBV11-2, the J gene TRBJ1-6, with no clear D. CDR3 length equals 13 residues. CDR1 and CDR2 (germline): SGHAT, FQNNGV. V dropped 2 bases and J dropped 8 bases, with 7 bases sitting between them. Here the CDR3 reads CASSLTEDSPLHF. The DNA of the CDR3 is TGTGCCAGCAGCTTAACGGAGGATTCACCCCTCCACTTT.

The chain joins TRBV10-2 to TRBJ2-1; D unresolved. The V end lost 6 bases, the J end lost 3 bases, and 6 bases lay between the germline ends. Per the germline V gene, CDR1 is WSHSY and CDR2 is SAAADI. There are 12 residues in the CDR3. As DNA, the CDR3 is TGCGCCAGCAGCCCCGGCTACAATGAGCAGTTCTTC. Its protein product is CASSPGYNEQFF.

J is TRBJ1-3 and V is TRBV4-3; D gene unclear. The CDR3 runs 17 residues. The ends were cut back, 1 base at V and 0 bases at J, with 13 bases in the middle. Germline-derived CDR1 and CDR2 are LGHNA and YSLEER. CDR3 residues: CASSQGARRSSGNTIYF. The CDR3 DNA is TGCGCCAGCAGCCAAGGGGCCCGGAGGAGCTCTGGAAACACCATATATTTT.

The chain couples TRBV10-3 to TRBJ1-5; D is uncertain. This CDR3 is 19 amino acids long. The germline V gene encodes CDR1 ENHRY and CDR2 SYGVKD. Trimming cost V 4 bases and J 0 bases, with 22 bases left between them. The CDR3: CAISGSPVAAANSNQPQHF. The CDR3 DNA follows: TGTGCCATCAGTGGCTCCCCGGTCGCGGCAGCTAATAGCAATCAGCCCCAGCATTTT.

This clone occurred once. This sequence joins TRBV27 and TRBJ2-7; a possible D gene is TRBD2 (7 bases). V was shortened by 5 bases and J by 0 bases, with 17 bases between the two germline ends. The length of the CDR3 is 16 residues. CDR1 and CDR2 from the germline V gene are MNHEY and SMNVEV (reference sequence). CDR3 protein: CASSPLGGQGSYEQYF. The CDR3 DNA reads TGTGCCAGCAGTCCCCTGGGGGGGCAAGGCTCCTACGAGCAGTACTTC.

This chain joins TRBV2 and TRBJ2-7; 10 nucleotides line up with TRBD1. This CDR3 comprises 15 residues. After removal of 6 bases from V and 0 bases from J, the junction contained 5 bases not matched to a gene. Germline V gene lookup returns CDR1 SNHLY and CDR2 FYNNEI. Here the CDR3 DNA reads TGTGCCAGCAGGGGGGACAGGGGCCCCTCCTACGAGCAGTACTTC. As protein: CASRGDRGPSYEQYF.

The V and J genes are TRBV30 and TRBJ1-6; 7 bases agree with TRBD1. The CDR3 length is 15 residues. Germline V gene sequence: CDR1 GTSNPN, CDR2 SVGIG (reference sequence). V shed 4 bases and J 7 bases; nucleotides not matched to a gene: 10. CDR3 DNA: TGTGCCTGGAACGGACAGGCGGAAGGCAATTCACCCCTCCACTTT. Protein sequence: CAWNGQAEGNSPLHF.

The CDR3 coding sequence is TGTGCCAGCAGTTCACCTAGCGGGGGCACTAGCACAGATACGCAGTATTTT. Translation gives CASSSPSGGTSTDTQYF. The chain joins TRBV28 to TRBJ2-3, with TRBD2 matching over 10 bases. The CDR3 has 17 residues. The germline CDR1 and CDR2 sequences are MDHEN and SYDVKM. The V and J ends lost 4 bases and 0 bases, in that order; junction bases with no gene match: 7.

The gene calls are TRBV7-2 and TRBJ2-7; D not certain. CDR3 length: 14 residues. Germline V gene data show CDR1 as SGHTA and CDR2 as FQGNSA. Trimming pared 2 bases from V and 0 bases from J, leaving 8 bases between. This chain's CDR3 is CASSLSMSSYEQYF. In DNA, the CDR3 is TGTGCCAGCAGCTTAAGCATGAGCTCCTACGAGCAGTACTTC.

The V gene is TRBV18, the J gene TRBJ1-6, with 7 bases lining up with TRBD1. CDR1 is KGHSH and CDR2 is LQKENI in the germline V gene. This CDR3 comprises 15 residues. V was pared by 3 bases and J by 6 bases, with 5 bases of the junction left unmatched. The CDR3 loop reads CASSPVGQSNSPLHF. The CDR3 DNA is TGTGCCAGCTCACCTGTGGGACAGTCTAATTCACCCCTCCACTTT. The full variable domain, completed using reference TRBV18 and TRBJ1-6, is NAGVMQNPRHLVRRRGQEARLRCSPMKGHSHVYWYRQLPEEGLKFMVYLQKENIIDESGMPKERFSAEFPKEGPSILRIQQVVRGDSAAYFCASSPVGQSNSPLHFGNGTRLTVT.

The chain joins TRBV6-5 to TRBJ2-5, with D possibly matching TRBD2 (6 bases). The CDR3 loop spans 13 amino acids. Looked up from germline, CDR1 is MNHEY and CDR2 is SVGAGI. The V gene lost 8 bases and the J gene lost 5 bases, with 15 bases spanning the gap. In DNA form, the CDR3 reads TGTGCCAGCTCATTCCCAGGGAGGGAGACCCAGTACTTC. Translating gives CASSFPGRETQYF.

The chain employs TRBV11-2 and TRBJ2-7; D gene ambiguous. The CDR3 runs 14 residues. Germline V gene lookup returns CDR1 SGHAT and CDR2 FQNNGV. V gave up 1 base and J gave up 1 base, with 8 bases separating them. The CDR3 reads CASSLGHGSYEQYF. The CDR3 coding sequence is TGTGCCAGCAGCTTAGGTCACGGGTCCTACGAGCAGTACTTC.

This clone was detected only a few times. The chain combines TRBV27 with TRBJ1-4; D unresolved. The ends were cut back, 7 bases at V and 15 bases at J, with 15 bases in the middle. CDR1 and CDR2 (germline): MNHEY, SMNVEV (reference sequence). The length of the CDR3 is 11 residues. Written as DNA, the CDR3 is TGTGCCAGCAAGTCGGCAGGTATATTGTTTTTT. This gives the protein CASKSAGILFF.